The rows below give T cell receptor beta chains drawn from one sample of a study of neurological immune-mediated disorders. A single record per CDR3 protein comes from TCRdb applying MiXCR to the 5' RACE reads. The data hold about 79,000 distinct CDR3 sequences, with 14% observed a single time. Material for sequencing was PBMCs. The origin of the receptors is a woman between 50 and 59 years old in good health. Each CDR3 is given with its conserved first and last residue. D genes are given only for firm matches. Only some rows state a clone size, as once, few, many or a class for expanded clones.

-	TRBV7-2	TRBJ2-6	-	TGTGCCAGCAGCCCCGCTCGGAGGGCTGGGACCAACGTCCCGACTTTC	CASSPARRAGTNVPTF
TRBD1	TRBV18	TRBJ2-2	-	TGTGCCAGCTCACCGTTCGACAGGGGAAACGGGGAGCTGTCTTTT	CASSPFDRGNGELSF
-	TRBV5-1	TRBJ1-5	many	TGCGCCAGCAGCTCCACAGGGCCGGATCAGCCCCAGCATTTT	CASSSTGPDQPQHF
-	TRBV5-1	TRBJ2-1	many	TGCGCCAGCAGCTTGATCGCGGAGAGCTTCAATGAGCAGTTCTTC	CASSLIAESFNEQFF
TRBD2	TRBV7-8	TRBJ2-5	many	TGTGCCAGCAGCCACCGTCCAGCGGGGGGGCGTTTTCGGGTGACCCAGTACTTC	CASSHRPAGGRFRVTQYF
TRBD1	TRBV28	TRBJ1-5	many	TGTGCCAGCAGTACCCGGACAGGGAGTGGCAATCAGCCCCAGCATTTT	CASSTRTGSGNQPQHF
-	TRBV7-9	TRBJ1-3	-	TGTGCCAGCAGCTCTGATAACTCTGGAAACACCATATATTTT	CASSSDNSGNTIYF
TRBD1	TRBV5-1	TRBJ1-2	many	TGCGCCAGCAGCCCGGGACAGGGGGCTTTATCTAACTATGGCTACACCTTC	CASSPGQGALSNYGYTF
-	TRBV7-2	TRBJ2-1	-	TGTGCCAGCAGCTTAGATTGGCAGTCCAATGAGCAGTTCTTC	CASSLDWQSNEQFF
-	TRBV7-3	TRBJ2-1	many	TGTGCCAGCAGCCCCTCCGGATGGGTGGGATACAATGAGCAGTTCTTC	CASSPSGWVGYNEQFF
-	TRBV5-1	TRBJ2-1	many	TGCGCCAGCAGCTTGGGGACTTCTAATGAGCAGTTCTTC	CASSLGTSNEQFF
-	TRBV5-1	TRBJ2-7	many	TGCGCCAGCAGCTTAGGATGGAACTCCTACGAGCAGTACTTC	CASSLGWNSYEQYF
TRBD2	TRBV5-1	TRBJ2-5	many	TGCGCCAGCAGCTTGGTGGTAGCGGGAGACCAACAAGAGACCCAGTACTTC	CASSLVVAGDQQETQYF
-	TRBV7-2	TRBJ2-1	many	TGTGCCAGCAGCTTATCTTCCAATGAGCAGTTCTTC	CASSLSSNEQFF
TRBD2	TRBV18	TRBJ2-2	-	TGTGCCAGCTCACCACCGGGAGCGTCTAGCGGGTCAACCGGGGAGCTGTTTTTT	CASSPPGASSGSTGELFF
TRBD1	TRBV5-1	TRBJ1-2	many	TGCGCCAGCAGTCGATCAGGGGGATCGGAAGACTATGGCTACACCTTC	CASSRSGGSEDYGYTF
-	TRBV7-2	TRBJ2-3	many	TGTGCCAGCAGCCCGTTTTCATTTGGGGATACGCAGTATTTT	CASSPFSFGDTQYF
-	TRBV5-1	TRBJ2-1	many	TGCGCCAGCAGCCCGGACGGGAGATCCTACAATGAGCAGTTCTTC	CASSPDGRSYNEQFF
-	TRBV15	TRBJ2-7	many	TGTGCCACCAGCAGAGATCTCGCGAGAGGCGTCCACGAGCAGTACTTC	CATSRDLARGVHEQYF
-	TRBV12-3/TRBV12-4	TRBJ2-3	many	TGTGCCAGCAGTCCCCTTGGGCCATCAGATACGCAGTATTTT	CASSPLGPSDTQYF
-	TRBV5-1	TRBJ1-2	many	TGCGCCAGCAGCTTGGCCGGTGGGGGGAACATAGCGTATGGCTACACCTTC	CASSLAGGGNIAYGYTF
TRBD1	TRBV5-1	TRBJ1-6	-	TGCGCCAGCAGCCTAATGACAGGGGAGGATTCACCCCTCCACTTT	CASSLMTGEDSPLHF
TRBD2	TRBV12-3/TRBV12-4	TRBJ2-5	many	TGTGCCAGCAGACAGACTAGCGACCTACAAGAGACCCAGTACTTC	CASRQTSDLQETQYF
-	TRBV5-6	TRBJ2-5	many	TGTGCCAGCAGCTCCCTAGACGGAATCCAGACCCAGTACTTC	CASSSLDGIQTQYF
-	TRBV5-1	TRBJ1-2	many	TGCGCCAGCAGCTTGGGAGGGTTCTATGGCTACACCTTC	CASSLGGFYGYTF
-	TRBV7-9	TRBJ1-6	many	TGTGCCAGCCTCGACAGGAATAATTCACCCCTCCACTTT	CASLDRNNSPLHF
-	TRBV7-6	TRBJ1-1	-	TGTGTCAGCAACTTAAACAGTATGCACACTGAAGCTTTCTTT	CVSNLNSMHTEAFF
-	TRBV6-2/TRBV6-3	TRBJ1-5	many	TGTGCCAGCAGCCTAAATCCCAAGGTGGGGTCGAGAAGCAATCAGCCCCAGCATTTT	CASSLNPKVGSRSNQPQHF
-	TRBV28	TRBJ1-5	many	TGTGCCAGCAGGGTGGGAGGGGGGAATCAGCCCCAGCATTTT	CASRVGGGNQPQHF
TRBD1	TRBV4-2	TRBJ1-2	many	TGTGCCAGCAGCCAAGTCCGGGACAGCTATGGCTACACCTTC	CASSQVRDSYGYTF
-	TRBV28	TRBJ2-1	many	TGTGCCAGCAGTTTATGGGGACCCGGCGGCGATGAGCAGTTCTTC	CASSLWGPGGDEQFF
-	TRBV20-1	TRBJ1-1	many	TGCAGTGCTAGAGAGGATATGAACACTGAAGCTTTCTTT	CSAREDMNTEAFF
-	TRBV12-3/TRBV12-4	TRBJ1-5	many	TGTGCCAGCAGTTGGGAGGGGGGGAGCAATCAGCCCCAGCATTTT	CASSWEGGSNQPQHF
-	TRBV28	TRBJ2-3	many	TGTGCCAGCAGTTTGGACGGGATCGCGTCTCGGGAGCAGTATTTT	CASSLDGIASREQYF
-	TRBV6-6	TRBJ2-1	many	TGTGCCAGCAGTTCACGGGGGTTAAAAATAAATGAGCAGTTCTTC	CASSSRGLKINEQFF
-	TRBV24-1	TRBJ1-2	many	TGTGCCACCAGTGTTACGGGCGGGGGTGGCTACACCTTC	CATSVTGGGGYTF
-	TRBV3-1	TRBJ1-5	many	TGTGCCAGCAGCCAAGGGGTGCAGCCCCAGCATTTT	CASSQGVQPQHF
-	TRBV15	TRBJ1-3	many	TGTGCCACCAGCAGAGGATGGGGGGGCTCTGGAAACACCATATATTTT	CATSRGWGGSGNTIYF
-	TRBV20-1	TRBJ1-2	many	TGCAGTGCCCCAGGGCGGGACTCCCTTAATGGCTACACCTTC	CSAPGRDSLNGYTF
-	TRBV18	TRBJ2-1	many	TGTGCCAGCTCACAAGGGGGTTTTGAGCAGTTCTTC	CASSQGGFEQFF
-	TRBV7-9	TRBJ2-7	many	TGTGCCAGCAGCCCGGACGAGCAGTACTTC	CASSPDEQYF
-	TRBV7-2	TRBJ2-1	many	TGTGCCAGCAGCTTAGCCTCAGGGGTCTACAATGAGCAGTTCTTC	CASSLASGVYNEQFF
TRBD2	TRBV12-3/TRBV12-4	TRBJ2-7	many	TGTGCCAGCAGTTTAGGGAAGCGGGAAAGTCACGAGCAGTACTTC	CASSLGKRESHEQYF
-	TRBV5-1	TRBJ2-1	many	TGCGCCAGCAGCTTAGCTGACAGGAGCTCCTACAATGAGCAGTTCTTC	CASSLADRSSYNEQFF
-	TRBV7-6	TRBJ2-1	few	TGTGCCAGCAGCGGATTGGACAGAACCTCCTACAATGAGCAGTTCTTC	CASSGLDRTSYNEQFF
-	TRBV5-1	TRBJ2-1	many	TGCGCCAGCAGCGCGGGTCCCGGGGCCCCTCGTGAGCAGTTCTTC	CASSAGPGAPREQFF
-	TRBV5-1	TRBJ1-1	many	TGCGCCAGCACCGATGGTGTGGGTACCCACACTGAAGCTTTCTTT	CASTDGVGTHTEAFF
-	TRBV20-1	TRBJ2-1	-	TGCAGTGCTAGTGACCAGCCTGGCGGGATCGGAAATGAGCAGTTCTTC	CSASDQPGGIGNEQFF
-	TRBV6-5	TRBJ1-3	many	TGTGCCAGCAGTTACTCGAGAGGCGCCTCTGGAAACACCATATATTTT	CASSYSRGASGNTIYF
-	TRBV15	TRBJ2-1	many	TGTGCCACCAGCTACCGAAGGGGGAATGAGCAGTTCTTC	CATSYRRGNEQFF
-	TRBV5-5	TRBJ2-7	many	TGTGCCAGCAGCCCGCAGACAGGGGCGGGGGCCTACGAGCAGTACTTC	CASSPQTGAGAYEQYF
-	TRBV14	TRBJ1-2	few	TGTGCCAGCAGCCAACAGTTTTTAGCCTCCTCTAACTATGGCTACACCTTC	CASSQQFLASSNYGYTF
-	TRBV7-2	TRBJ2-7	many	TGTGCCAGCAGCACCCGGGGGCCGGGGGGACGCGATGCCTACGAGCAGTACTTC	CASSTRGPGGRDAYEQYF
-	TRBV11-1	TRBJ1-1	many	TGTGCCAGCAGCCTCGGTTTGTCGGGGTACGCTGAAGCTTTCTTT	CASSLGLSGYAEAFF
TRBD1	TRBV5-1	TRBJ2-3	many	TGCGCCAGCAGCTGGGACAGCCGCACAGATACGCAGTATTTT	CASSWDSRTDTQYF
-	TRBV7-9	TRBJ2-5	many	TGTGCCAGCGGAAAGAGTAACCAAGAGACCCAGTACTTC	CASGKSNQETQYF
TRBD2	TRBV10-2	TRBJ2-7	many	TGCGCCAGCTCTATAGCGGGCCGAGCGTACGAGCAGTACTTC	CASSIAGRAYEQYF